This note documents a single T cell receptor beta chain sequence. The data were obtained in a study of T cell responses to AZD1222 COVID-19 vaccine. This table comes from immunoSEQ multiplex PCR, and its TCRdb copy is limited to in-frame clones, with some not included. The sample carries some 180,000 clones, nearly 95% recorded once. This CDR3 has 12 amino acids. Trimming shortened V by 3 bases and J by 9 bases, and 9 bases separated the two germline ends. Looked up from germline, CDR1 is MDHEN and CDR2 is SYDVKM. Material: peripheral blood, obtained 28 days after the second AZD1222 dose. The chain recombines TRBV28 with TRBJ2-1; D call uncertain. This receptor was obtained from an adult who received the AZD1222 COVID-19 vaccine. CDR3 in amino acids: CASSFGSSEQFF. In DNA, the CDR3 is TGTGCCAGCAGTTTCGGGTCGAGTGAGCAGTTCTTC. The variable domain in full, completed from reference TRBV28 and TRBJ2-1, reads DVKVTQSSRYLVKRTGEKVFLECVQDMDHENMFWYRQDPGLGLRLIYFSYDVKMKEKGDIPEGYSVSREKKERFSLILESASTNQTSMYLCASSFGSSEQFFGPGTRLTVL.